The rows below give T cell receptor beta chains drawn from one sample of a study of identical twins. TCRdb itself ran the 5' RACE reads through MiXCR, one entry per CDR3 protein. The sample has 1.5 million to 2 million distinct CDR3 sequences, around a third seen once. The sequenced sample consisted of cord blood. Source of these receptors: a newborn girl in good health. Both conserved end residues are part of each CDR3. Fields, in order: D gene, J gene, V gene, clone size, CDR3 protein, CDR3 DNA. A D gene is named only where the DNA matches it firmly. Size is omitted from some rows. Given values are once, few, many or a class for expanded clones.

D: TRBD1; J: TRBJ1-2; V: TRBV7-9; size: -; CDR3: CASSLAGRDRDGYGYTF; DNA: TGTGCCAGCAGCTTAGCGGGACGGGACAGGGATGGCTATGGCTACACCTTC
D: -; J: TRBJ2-1; V: TRBV28; size: many; CDR3: CASRHSYNEQFF; DNA: TGTGCCAGCCGCCATTCCTACAATGAGCAGTTCTTC
D: -; J: TRBJ2-3; V: TRBV20-1; size: -; CDR3: CSARVLLGSGDTQYF; DNA: TGCAGTGCTAGAGTACTATTGGGTTCGGGAGATACGCAGTATTTT
D: -; J: TRBJ2-3; V: TRBV29-1; size: -; CDR3: CSVEEGNDTQYF; DNA: TGCAGCGTTGAAGAAGGAAATGATACGCAGTATTTT
D: -; J: TRBJ2-1; V: TRBV12-3/TRBV12-4; size: -; CDR3: CASSLGGLSGNEQFF; DNA: TGTGCCAGCAGTTTAGGCGGACTATCGGGAAATGAGCAGTTCTTC
D: -; J: TRBJ2-1; V: TRBV21-1; size: few; CDR3: CASSKGGAGVSYNEQFF; DNA: TGTGCCAGCAGCAAAGGAGGAGCGGGGGTTTCCTACAATGAGCAGTTCTTC
D: -; J: TRBJ1-2; V: TRBV6-1; size: few; CDR3: CASIWGGSNYGYTF; DNA: TGTGCCAGCATCTGGGGAGGCTCTAACTATGGCTACACCTTC
D: -; J: TRBJ2-1; V: TRBV29-1; size: -; CDR3: CSVDDYFSYNEQFF; DNA: TGCAGCGTTGACGACTACTTCTCCTACAATGAGCAGTTCTTC
D: TRBD2; J: TRBJ2-3; V: TRBV28; size: -; CDR3: CASRTPITSGYFTDTQYF; DNA: TGTGCCAGCAGAACCCCTATAACTAGCGGGTACTTCACAGATACGCAGTATTTT
D: TRBD1; J: TRBJ2-1; V: TRBV4-2; size: few; CDR3: CASSLQPRQGPNEQFF; DNA: TGTGCCAGCAGCCTACAACCAAGACAGGGTCCCAATGAGCAGTTCTTC
D: -; J: TRBJ1-2; V: TRBV3-1; size: -; CDR3: CASSQERSAPPPGYGYTF; DNA: TGTGCCAGCAGCCAAGAGCGGTCAGCCCCCCCCCCAGGATATGGCTACACCTTC
D: TRBD1; J: TRBJ2-3; V: TRBV6-1; size: few; CDR3: CASSRTGETDTQYF; DNA: TGTGCCAGCAGCCGGACAGGAGAGACAGATACGCAGTATTTT
D: -; J: TRBJ1-1; V: TRBV21-1; size: -; CDR3: CASSKAGGATEAFF; DNA: TGTGCCAGCAGCAAAGCGGGGGGCGCAACTGAAGCTTTCTTT
D: TRBD1; J: TRBJ1-2; V: TRBV12-3/TRBV12-4; size: many; CDR3: CASSLSRGPYGYTF; DNA: TGTGCCAGCAGTTTAAGCAGGGGGCCCTATGGCTACACCTTC
D: -; J: TRBJ2-3; V: TRBV27; size: few; CDR3: CASSRRPADTQYF; DNA: TGTGCCAGCAGTAGGCGACCCGCAGATACGCAGTATTTT
D: TRBD1; J: TRBJ2-7; V: TRBV5-1; size: many; CDR3: CASSLRQGPYEQYF; DNA: TGTGCCAGCAGCCTACGACAGGGACCGTACGAGCAGTACTTC
D: -; J: TRBJ1-5; V: TRBV12-3/TRBV12-4; size: -; CDR3: CASTIQGTYSNQPQHF; DNA: TGTGCCAGCACCATCCAAGGAACGTATAGCAATCAGCCCCAGCATTTT
D: TRBD1; J: TRBJ1-2; V: TRBV20-1; size: -; CDR3: CSALGQEISYGYTF; DNA: TGCAGTGCCCTGGGACAGGAAATAAGCTATGGCTACACCTTC
D: TRBD1; J: TRBJ1-2; V: TRBV7-9; size: few; CDR3: CASSWRDRVYGYTF; DNA: TGTGCCAGCAGCTGGAGAGACAGGGTCTATGGCTACACCTTC
D: -; J: TRBJ2-5; V: TRBV4-2; size: -; CDR3: CASSQDQLLIYNEQYF; DNA: TGTGCCAGCAGCCAAGACCAACTATTAATATACAATGAGCAGTACTTC
D: -; J: TRBJ2-3; V: TRBV20-1; size: -; CDR3: CSARDPGVPTDTQYF; DNA: TGCAGTGCTAGAGATCCGGGGGTTCCCACAGATACGCAGTATTTT
D: -; J: TRBJ1-5; V: TRBV4-1; size: -; CDR3: CASSQEPGAVNQPQHF; DNA: TGCGCCAGCAGCCAAGAACCAGGGGCGGTCAATCAGCCCCAGCATTTT
D: TRBD1; J: TRBJ2-3; V: TRBV7-2; size: -; CDR3: CAGSTRDRVADTQYF; DNA: TGTGCCGGCAGCACCCGGGACAGGGTGGCAGATACGCAGTATTTT
D: TRBD2; J: TRBJ2-1; V: TRBV7-2; size: -; CDR3: CASSPQPGLAGNEQFF; DNA: TGTGCCAGCAGCCCGCAACCGGGACTAGCGGGCAATGAGCAGTTCTTC
D: -; J: TRBJ2-3; V: TRBV15; size: -; CDR3: CATLPGRSRSGTDTQYF; DNA: TGTGCCACCCTTCCGGGACGGTCACGGAGCGGGACAGATACGCAGTATTTT
D: TRBD2; J: TRBJ2-3; V: TRBV3-1; size: -; CDR3: CASSRPSAREGTDTQYF; DNA: TGTGCCAGCAGCCGACCCTCGGCGCGGGAGGGCACAGATACGCAGTATTTT
D: TRBD1; J: TRBJ1-2; V: TRBV7-9; size: few; CDR3: CASSLGQGVDYGYTF; DNA: TGTGCCAGCAGCTTAGGACAGGGGGTTGACTATGGCTACACCTTC
D: -; J: TRBJ2-4; V: TRBV7-2; size: -; CDR3: CARSLGRVRINEQYF; DNA: TGTGCCCGCAGCTTAGGAAGGGTACGAATAAATGAGCAGTACTTC
D: TRBD1; J: TRBJ1-2; V: TRBV12-3/TRBV12-4; size: many; CDR3: CASRQGFGYTF; DNA: TGTGCCAGCCGACAGGGATTTGGCTACACCTTC
D: TRBD2; J: TRBJ2-1; V: TRBV25-1; size: -; CDR3: CASSELRAGGNEQFF; DNA: TGTGCCAGCAGTGAATTAAGAGCGGGAGGGAATGAGCAGTTCTTC
D: TRBD2; J: TRBJ2-1; V: TRBV5-1; size: once; CDR3: CASLGGIAALDNEQFF; DNA: TGCGCCAGCCTGGGAGGGATAGCAGCCCTAGACAATGAGCAGTTCTTC
D: TRBD2; J: TRBJ2-7; V: TRBV7-9; size: many; CDR3: CASSLISGSYEQYF; DNA: TGTGCCAGCAGCTTAATTAGCGGGAGCTACGAGCAGTACTTC
D: TRBD1; J: TRBJ2-7; V: TRBV5-1; size: few; CDR3: CASSLRDSAFEQYF; DNA: TGCGCCAGCAGCTTGCGGGACAGTGCTTTCGAGCAGTACTTC
D: -; J: TRBJ2-3; V: TRBV27; size: many; CDR3: CASSLSQGTDTQYF; DNA: TGTGCCAGCAGTTTATCCCAGGGCACAGATACGCAGTATTTT
D: TRBD2; J: TRBJ2-5; V: TRBV9; size: -; CDR3: CASSGLAGGPYNEQYF; DNA: TGTGCCAGCAGCGGCTTAGCGGGGGGGCCCTACAATGAGCAGTACTTC
D: -; J: TRBJ2-4; V: TRBV18; size: few; CDR3: CASSPGVQRAKNIQYF; DNA: TGTGCCAGCTCACCGGGAGTCCAGAGGGCCAAAAACATTCAGTACTTC
D: TRBD2; J: TRBJ2-1; V: TRBV20-1; size: -; CDR3: CSARWSLAGAYNEQFF; DNA: TGCAGTGCTAGGTGGTCGCTAGCGGGGGCCTACAATGAGCAGTTCTTC
D: -; J: TRBJ2-5; V: TRBV25-1; size: -; CDR3: CASSESWRGPQETQYF; DNA: TGTGCCAGCAGTGAATCCTGGCGGGGGCCTCAAGAGACCCAGTACTTC
D: -; J: TRBJ2-1; V: TRBV7-9; size: -; CDR3: CASSQVGKNEQFF; DNA: TGTGCCAGCAGCCAAGTCGGTAAAAATGAGCAGTTCTTC
D: -; J: TRBJ2-3; V: TRBV12-3/TRBV12-4; size: -; CDR3: CASSFFTATDTQYF; DNA: TGTGCCAGCAGTTTCTTTACAGCCACAGATACGCAGTATTTT
D: TRBD2; J: TRBJ2-1; V: TRBV20-1; size: -; CDR3: CSARGLAGVTYSYNEQFF; DNA: TGCAGTGCTAGGGGACTAGCGGGAGTAACATACTCCTACAATGAGCAGTTCTTC
D: -; J: TRBJ2-1; V: TRBV4-2; size: -; CDR3: CASSQGITNPPPYNEQFF; DNA: TGTGCCAGCAGCCAAGGGATCACAAACCCGCCCCCCTACAATGAGCAGTTCTTC
D: -; J: TRBJ2-7; V: TRBV20-1; size: -; CDR3: CSARFDVRRSYEQYF; DNA: TGCAGTGCTAGATTTGACGTAAGGAGGTCTTACGAGCAGTACTTC
D: -; J: TRBJ2-7; V: TRBV3-1; size: few; CDR3: CASSQGTRTVSYEQYF; DNA: TGTGCCAGCAGCCAAGGCACACGGACAGTATCCTACGAGCAGTACTTC
D: -; J: TRBJ1-3; V: TRBV12-3/TRBV12-4; size: few; CDR3: CASSLRSSGNTIYF; DNA: TGTGCCAGCAGTTTGAGGAGCTCTGGAAACACCATATATTTT
D: TRBD1; J: TRBJ1-5; V: TRBV6-6; size: -; CDR3: CASSYGTGDRPQHF; DNA: TGTGCCAGCAGTTACGGGACAGGAGATCGGCCCCAGCATTTT
D: -; J: TRBJ2-3; V: TRBV29-1; size: -; CDR3: CSVLPSDVSSITDTQYF; DNA: TGCAGCGTTCTACCCTCGGATGTTAGCTCTATCACAGATACGCAGTATTTT
D: -; J: TRBJ1-2; V: TRBV20-1; size: -; CDR3: CSARDQGSLNYGYTF; DNA: TGCAGTGCTAGAGACCAGGGGAGTCTAAACTATGGCTACACCTTC
D: -; J: TRBJ2-3; V: TRBV4-2; size: -; CDR3: CASSREGGGWRTDTQYF; DNA: TGTGCCAGCAGCCGAGAAGGTGGGGGATGGCGGACAGATACGCAGTATTTT
D: -; J: TRBJ2-7; V: TRBV4-2; size: few; CDR3: CASSQASVTSYEQYF; DNA: TGTGCCAGCAGCCAAGCGTCAGTAACCTCCTACGAGCAGTACTTC
D: -; J: TRBJ1-2; V: TRBV4-1; size: few; CDR3: CASSQDMTSNYGYTF; DNA: TGCGCCAGCAGCCAAGATATGACTTCTAACTATGGCTACACCTTC
D: TRBD2; J: TRBJ2-3; V: TRBV12-3/TRBV12-4; size: -; CDR3: CASSFQLAGHFFYTQCF; DNA: TGTGCCAGCAGTTTCCAACTAGCGGGACACTTCTTCTATACGCAGTGTTTT
D: TRBD2; J: TRBJ2-7; V: TRBV7-6; size: -; CDR3: CASSPSGTRNEQYF; DNA: TGTGCCAGCAGCCCCTCCGGGACTAGGAACGAGCAGTACTTC
D: -; J: TRBJ1-4; V: TRBV20-1; size: -; CDR3: CSARDNRQTNEKLFF; DNA: TGCAGTGCTAGAGATAACCGACAGACTAATGAAAAACTGTTTTTT
D: -; J: TRBJ1-6; V: TRBV6-2/TRBV6-3; size: few; CDR3: CASTRNDRLNSPLHF; DNA: TGTGCCAGCACCCGGAATGACAGGCTTAATTCACCCCTCCACTTT
D: -; J: TRBJ2-1; V: TRBV20-1; size: few; CDR3: CSARDYRHYNEQFF; DNA: TGCAGTGCTAGAGATTACAGGCACTACAATGAGCAGTTCTTC
D: -; J: TRBJ1-1; V: TRBV28; size: -; CDR3: CASSSRYRKNTEAFF; DNA: TGTGCCAGCAGTTCTCGCTACAGGAAGAACACTGAAGCTTTCTTT